This T cell receptor (beta chain) was sequenced during a study of sequential checkpoint blockade in melanoma. At the level of the study: Both treatment sequences were followed by maintenance nivolumab.

Noted treatment: randomized to nivolumab then ipilimumab (arm A) or the reverse (arm B). Patients had received no earlier DNA-damaging chemotherapy. Sorted cells were live CD3+CD8+, lacking CD19 and CD56, from PBMCs. This table comes from immunoSEQ multiplex PCR, and its TCRdb copy is limited to in-frame clones, with some not included. The sample has some 40,000 clones, approximately 84% seen once. This material consisted of CD8+ T cells sorted from blood (inferred from file names), taken from a patient given nivolumab and ipilimumab in sequence. This sequence originates from a human donor with melanoma.

The CDR3 DNA reads as TGTGCCAGCAGCCAAGAATCGGGACAGGGAGACAATGAGCAGTTCTTC. Translating gives CASSQESGQGDNEQFF. The rearrangement uses TRBV4-2 and TRBJ2-1; 9 bases agree with TRBD1. This CDR3 has 16 residues. With V trimmed by 0 bases and J by 5 bases, 5 bases remained unmatched. Per the germline V gene, CDR1 is LGHNA and CDR2 is YNFKEQ.